This TCR beta chain was observed in a study of CD8 T cells in ankylosing spondylitis. TCRdb re-analysed the 5' RACE reads in MiXCR, keeping a single row per CDR3 protein. In the table there are approximately 520,000 distinct CDR3 sequences, roughly 5% of which are singletons. Study findings and constraints: Existing reports had already noted some motif variants in reactive arthritis synovial fluid and blood. Peripheral blood held disease-linked clones only at relatively low frequency, and these were CD8+. What appeared characteristic of ankylosing spondylitis blood was a TCR beta motif of fewer than ten highly homologous variants.

CDR1 and CDR2 (germline): SGHRS, YFSETQ. Trimming took 4 bases from V and 7 from J, leaving 24 bases between them. The length of the CDR3 is 16 residues. This clonotype was seen many times. Its antigen is still unknown. V and J are TRBV5-1 and TRBJ2-7; D is undetermined. This clonotype originated in a male donor with ankylosing spondylitis. Specimen: blood, either unsorted or a sorted T cell fraction (not recorded which). DNA of the CDR3: TGCGCCAGCAGCGGTCTAATCAGTACAAGACCGCGGGAGCAGTACTTC. It is translated as CASSGLISTRPREQYF.